The 15 T cell receptor beta chains below come from one sample, sequenced in a study of cytomegalovirus exposure and HLA in healthy donors (dated by TCRdb to about 2017). Libraries were constructed by the immunoSEQ multiplex PCR assay. The multiplex PCR relied on a mix of 60 forward primers for TCR Vbeta segments and 13 reverse primers for TCR Jbeta segments. TCRdb carries this immuneACCESS record with in-frame sequences only. Its versions omit some clonotypes, under half of them owing to an unresolved V gene in the studies checked, with the rest unexplained. Across this sample there are some 150,000 clones, with 80% seen only once. Together, the top ten hold 9.5% to 10% of the sample. Sequenced material: PBMCs. The receptors were gathered from a man aged 18 to 29 in good health and CMV-seropositive.

The V and J genes are TRBV7-7 and TRBJ2-2; D is ambiguous. The CDR3 is 13 residues long. Between the trimmed V and J ends, which lost 5 bases and 1 base, there was a span of 5 bases. Germline V CDR1 and CDR2: SSHAT, FNYEAQ (reference sequence). This CDR3 reads CASSERNTGELFF. The CDR3 DNA is TGTGCCAGCAGCGAGAGGAACACCGGGGAGCTGTTTTTT.

The chain is built from TRBV15 and TRBJ2-7; perhaps TRBD2 as D (6 bases). Trimming left V 0 bases short and J 7 bases short, with 22 bases between. This CDR3 has 17 amino acids. Germline CDR1 and CDR2: LNHNV and YYDKDF (reference sequence). This CDR3 is CATSRDRPGSLTGEQYF. The CDR3 bases are TGTGCCACCAGCAGAGATCGGCCCGGGAGCCTTACGGGAGAGCAGTACTTC.

The genes are TRBV5-1 and TRBJ1-2, with D possibly matching TRBD1 (5 bases). The CDR3 has 13 residues. Germline values: CDR1 SGHRS, CDR2 YFSETQ. V lost 2 bases and J 3 bases, leaving 8 bases between the germline ends. The CDR3 coding sequence is TGCGCCAGCAGCTTTGACAGAGACTATGGCTACACCTTC. The encoded protein is CASSFDRDYGYTF.

The chain links TRBV18 to TRBJ1-1; TRBD1 is a possible D gene (5 bases). Trimming took 0 bases from V and 2 from J, leaving 13 bases between them. CDR1 is KGHSH, CDR2 LQKENI, per germline. CDR3 length: 16 amino acids. CDR3 bases: TGTGCCAGCTCACCACCGCGGGGCAGACTTAACACTGAAGCTTTCTTT. Its protein product is CASSPPRGRLNTEAFF.

The rearrangement uses TRBV29-1 and TRBJ1-1; no definite D call. Germline V CDR1 and CDR2: SQVTM, ANQGSEA. This CDR3 has 12 amino acids. Trimming left V 3 bases short and J 5 bases short, with 10 bases between. The DNA for the CDR3 is TGCAGCGTTGAGGCGGTAGGAACTGAAGCTTTCTTT. Encoded protein: CSVEAVGTEAFF.

The chain recombines TRBV18 with TRBJ1-5, with D perhaps TRBD1 (6 bases). Germline V gene sequence: CDR1 KGHSH, CDR2 LQKENI. CDR3 length: 15 amino acids. V lost 4 bases and J lost 5, with 15 bases in between. The chain's CDR3 is CASSLPDSPYQPQHF. In DNA form, the CDR3 reads TGTGCCAGCTCACTCCCGGACAGCCCCTATCAGCCCCAGCATTTT.

This chain joins TRBV28 and TRBJ1-4, with D possibly matching TRBD1 (5 bases). CDR1 MDHEN and CDR2 SYDVKM come from the germline V gene. Trimming removed 4 bases at V and 7 bases at J, with 22 bases between. CDR3 length equals 17 residues. The DNA for the CDR3 is TGTGCCAGCAGTTACCCCCCTTTGGAGGGGATGGCTGAAAAACTGTTTTTT. This codes for CASSYPPLEGMAEKLFF. The full variable domain, completed using reference TRBV28 and TRBJ1-4, is DVKVTQSSRYLVKRTGEKVFLECVQDMDHENMFWYRQDPGLGLRLIYFSYDVKMKEKGDIPEGYSVSREKKERFSLILESASTNQTSMYLCASSYPPLEGMAEKLFFGSGTQLSVL.

This clone was observed a handful of times. The chain employs TRBV6-4 and TRBJ2-4, with D maybe TRBD1 (5 bases). Looked up from germline, CDR1 is MRHNA and CDR2 is SNTAGT. Trimming removed 2 bases at V and 2 bases at J, with 28 bases between. CDR3 length: 21 amino acids. CDR3 protein: CASSDLPRLRVQDRSKNIQYF. CDR3 in DNA: TGTGCCAGCAGTGACCTCCCACGACTTCGGGTTCAAGACAGATCCAAAAACATTCAGTACTTC.

This clone was observed a few times. The rearrangement uses TRBV15 and TRBJ2-1; D might be TRBD1 (6 bases). Trimming pared 2 bases from V and 0 bases from J, leaving 8 bases between. The CDR3 spans 15 residues. Germline CDR1 reads LNHNV; CDR2 reads YYDKDF (reference sequence). This CDR3 is CATSRNRDSYNEQFF. The CDR3 nucleotides are TGTGCCACCAGCAGAAACAGGGACTCCTACAATGAGCAGTTCTTC.

This clone was counted only a few times. The rearrangement joins TRBV7-2 to TRBJ1-4; TRBD1 is a possible D gene (5 bases). CDR1 and CDR2 from the germline V gene are SGHTA and FQGNSA. Deletions cut 2 bases from V and 5 bases from J, with 12 bases between. CDR3 length: 15 amino acids. The CDR3 sequence: CASSLPRGVNEKLFF. CDR3 bases: TGTGCCAGCAGCTTACCGCGGGGGGTAAATGAAAAACTGTTTTTT.

This sequence joins TRBV6-1 and TRBJ2-1; D unresolved. Germline V gene sequence: CDR1 MNHNS, CDR2 SASEGT. V shed 0 bases and J shed 9 bases, with 12 bases lying between them. This CDR3 contains 14 residues. CDR3 DNA sequence: TGTGCCAGCAGTGAAGCGCTCCTCTCCGGTGAGCAGTTCTTC. Translated, it gives CASSEALLSGEQFF.

This chain connects TRBV9 to TRBJ2-5; 9 bases match TRBD2. From germline, CDR1 is SGDLS and CDR2 YYNGEE. J was trimmed by 4 bases and V by 3 bases; bases with no gene match: 10. The CDR3 runs to 16 residues. The CDR3 DNA sequence: TGTGCCAGCAGCGCTGCTAGCGGGACGGGCAGAGAGACCCAGTACTTC. Amino acid sequence: CASSAASGTGRETQYF. Based on the CDR3 plus reference TRBV9 and TRBJ2-5, the full variable domain is DSGVTQTPKHLITATGQRVTLRCSPRSGDLSVYWYQQSLDQGLQFLIQYYNGEERAKGNILERFSAQQFPDLHSELNLSSLELGDSALYFCASSAASGTGRETQYFGPGTRLLVL.

CDR3 region: CASSPGGGEQPQHF. The CDR3 DNA follows: TGTGCCAGCTCACCGGGGGGGGGCGAGCAGCCCCAGCATTTT. This chain uses TRBV18 with TRBJ1-5; a weak D match, TRBD1 (6 bases). V was clipped by 3 bases and J by 7 bases, with 13 bases between them. Germline V lookup: CDR1 KGHSH, CDR2 LQKENI. This CDR3 contains 14 residues.

J is TRBJ2-5 and V is TRBV19; 9 bases match TRBD1. There are 15 residues in the CDR3. The V segment lost 4 bases and the J segment 5 bases; nucleotides outside the gene matches: 8. The germline CDR1 and CDR2 sequences are LNHDA and SQIVND (reference sequence). The CDR3 spells CASSNHRGPVETQYF. For the CDR3, the DNA is TGTGCCAGTAGTAACCACAGGGGGCCCGTGGAGACCCAGTACTTC.

This chain joins TRBV30 and TRBJ1-2, with a weak D call TRBD1 (5 bases). Germline lookup yields CDR1 GTSNPN and CDR2 SVGIG (reference sequence). This CDR3 region has 13 residues. Trimming shortened V by 1 base and J by 6 bases, and 12 bases separated the two germline ends. This chain's CDR3 is CAWSAGLGDGYTF. For the CDR3, the DNA is TGTGCCTGGAGTGCCGGGCTAGGGGATGGCTACACCTTC.